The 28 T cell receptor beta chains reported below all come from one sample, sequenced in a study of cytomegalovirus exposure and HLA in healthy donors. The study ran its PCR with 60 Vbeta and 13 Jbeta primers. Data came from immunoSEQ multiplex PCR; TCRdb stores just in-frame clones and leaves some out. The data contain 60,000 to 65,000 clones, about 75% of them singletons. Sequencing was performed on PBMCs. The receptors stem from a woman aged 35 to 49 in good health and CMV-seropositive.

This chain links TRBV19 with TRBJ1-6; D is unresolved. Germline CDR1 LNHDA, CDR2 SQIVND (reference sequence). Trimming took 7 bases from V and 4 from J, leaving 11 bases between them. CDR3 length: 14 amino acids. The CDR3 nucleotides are TGTGCCAGTAAGGGCAGCGGGTATAATTCACCCCTCCACTTT. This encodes CASKGSGYNSPLHF.

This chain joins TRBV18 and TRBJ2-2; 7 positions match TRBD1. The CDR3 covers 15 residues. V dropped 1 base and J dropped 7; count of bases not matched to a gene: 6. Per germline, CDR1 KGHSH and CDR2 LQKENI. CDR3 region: CASSPLTGRFGELFF. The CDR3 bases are TGTGCCAGCTCACCACTGACAGGGCGATTCGGGGAGCTGTTTTTT.

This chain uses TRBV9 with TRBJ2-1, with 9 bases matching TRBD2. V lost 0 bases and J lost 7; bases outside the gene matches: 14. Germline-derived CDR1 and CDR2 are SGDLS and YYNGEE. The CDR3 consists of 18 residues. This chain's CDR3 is CASSVAGTPGLAGNEQFF. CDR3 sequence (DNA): TGTGCCAGCAGCGTAGCGGGGACGCCGGGACTAGCTGGGAATGAGCAGTTCTTC.

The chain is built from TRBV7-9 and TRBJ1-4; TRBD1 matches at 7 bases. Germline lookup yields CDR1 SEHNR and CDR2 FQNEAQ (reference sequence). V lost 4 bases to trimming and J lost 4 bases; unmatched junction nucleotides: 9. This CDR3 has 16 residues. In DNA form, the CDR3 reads TGTGCCAGCAGCTCCCCCCTGGACAGGCTTAATGAAAAACTGTTTTTT. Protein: CASSSPLDRLNEKLFF.

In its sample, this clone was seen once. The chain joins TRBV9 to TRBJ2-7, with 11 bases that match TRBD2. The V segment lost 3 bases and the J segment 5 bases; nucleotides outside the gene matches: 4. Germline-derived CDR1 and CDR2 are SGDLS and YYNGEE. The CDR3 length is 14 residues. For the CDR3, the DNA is TGTGCCAGCAGCGCACTAGCGGGGGTACACGAGCAGTACTTC. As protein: CASSALAGVHEQYF.

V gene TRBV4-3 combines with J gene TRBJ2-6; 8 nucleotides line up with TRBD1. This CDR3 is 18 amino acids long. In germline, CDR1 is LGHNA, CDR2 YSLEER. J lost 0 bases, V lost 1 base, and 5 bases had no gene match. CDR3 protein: CASSQAGTGASGANVLTF. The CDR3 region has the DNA TGCGCCAGCAGCCAAGCAGGGACAGGAGCCTCTGGGGCCAACGTCCTGACTTTC.

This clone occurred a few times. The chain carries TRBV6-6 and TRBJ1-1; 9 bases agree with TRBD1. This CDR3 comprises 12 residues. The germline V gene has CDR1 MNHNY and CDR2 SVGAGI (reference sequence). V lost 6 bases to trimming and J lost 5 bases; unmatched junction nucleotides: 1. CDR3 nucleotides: TGTGCCAGCAGGACAGGGGGGACTGAAGCTTTCTTT. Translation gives CASRTGGTEAFF.

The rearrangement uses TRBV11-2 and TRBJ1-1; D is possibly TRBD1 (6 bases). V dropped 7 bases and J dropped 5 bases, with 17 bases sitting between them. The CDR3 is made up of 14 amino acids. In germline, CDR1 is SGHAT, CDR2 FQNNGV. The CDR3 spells CASTVGEGGTEAFF. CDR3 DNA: TGTGCCAGCACCGTAGGGGAGGGGGGGACTGAAGCTTTCTTT.

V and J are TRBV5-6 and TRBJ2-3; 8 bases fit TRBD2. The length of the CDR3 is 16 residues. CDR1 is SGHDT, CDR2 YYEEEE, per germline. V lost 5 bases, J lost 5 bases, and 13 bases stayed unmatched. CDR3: CASRLPGGPGGDTQYF. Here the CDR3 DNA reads TGTGCCAGCAGACTACCGGGGGGGCCGGGGGGAGATACGCAGTATTTT.

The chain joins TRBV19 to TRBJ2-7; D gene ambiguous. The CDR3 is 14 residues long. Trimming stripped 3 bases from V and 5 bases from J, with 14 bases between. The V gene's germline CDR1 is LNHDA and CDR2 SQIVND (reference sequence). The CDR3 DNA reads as TGTGCCAGTAGTATGACTCGGTCCCCCCACGAGCAGTACTTC. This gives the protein CASSMTRSPHEQYF.

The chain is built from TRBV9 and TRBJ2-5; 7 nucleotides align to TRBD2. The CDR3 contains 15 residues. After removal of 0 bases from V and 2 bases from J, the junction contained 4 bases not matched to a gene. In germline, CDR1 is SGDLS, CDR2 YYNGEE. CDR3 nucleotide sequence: TGTGCCAGCAGCGTAGGTAGCGGGCCTCAAGAGACCCAGTACTTC. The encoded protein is CASSVGSGPQETQYF. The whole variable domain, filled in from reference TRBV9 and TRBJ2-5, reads DSGVTQTPKHLITATGQRVTLRCSPRSGDLSVYWYQQSLDQGLQFLIQYYNGEERAKGNILERFSAQQFPDLHSELNLSSLELGDSALYFCASSVGSGPQETQYFGPGTRLLVL.

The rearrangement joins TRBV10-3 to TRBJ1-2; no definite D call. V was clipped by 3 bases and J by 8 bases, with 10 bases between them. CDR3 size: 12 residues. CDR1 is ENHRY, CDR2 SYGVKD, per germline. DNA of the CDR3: TGTGCCATCAGTGAAGAGAGGTGGGGCTACACCTTC. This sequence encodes CAISEERWGYTF.

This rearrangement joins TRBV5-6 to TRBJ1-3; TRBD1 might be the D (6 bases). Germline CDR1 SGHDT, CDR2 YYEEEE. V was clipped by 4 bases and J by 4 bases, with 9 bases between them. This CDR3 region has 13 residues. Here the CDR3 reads CASSPRGGNTIYF. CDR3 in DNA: TGTGCCAGCAGCCCGAGGGGGGGAAACACCATATATTTT.

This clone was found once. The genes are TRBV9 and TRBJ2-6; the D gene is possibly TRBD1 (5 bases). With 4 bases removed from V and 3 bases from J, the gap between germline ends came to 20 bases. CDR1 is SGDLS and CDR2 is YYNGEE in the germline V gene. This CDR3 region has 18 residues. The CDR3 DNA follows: TGTGCCAGCAGCCTCGAAGGAACAGGCATCCGTGGGGCCAACGTCCTGACTTTC. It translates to CASSLEGTGIRGANVLTF.

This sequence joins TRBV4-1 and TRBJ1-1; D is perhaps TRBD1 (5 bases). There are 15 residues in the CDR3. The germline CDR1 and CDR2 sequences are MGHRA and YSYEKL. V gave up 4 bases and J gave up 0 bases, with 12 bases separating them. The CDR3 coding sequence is TGCGCCAGCAGCCCGCGGGACCTCTTGAACACTGAAGCTTTCTTT. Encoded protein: CASSPRDLLNTEAFF.

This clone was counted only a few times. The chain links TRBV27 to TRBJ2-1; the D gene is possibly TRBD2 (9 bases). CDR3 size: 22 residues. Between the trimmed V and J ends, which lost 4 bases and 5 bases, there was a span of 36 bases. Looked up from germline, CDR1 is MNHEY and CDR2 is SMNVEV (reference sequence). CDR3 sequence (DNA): TGTGCCAGCAGTTCCCGAGCCCAGGGGGCGAAGGTTGTGACTAGCGGACACAATGAGCAGTTCTTC. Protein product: CASSSRAQGAKVVTSGHNEQFF.

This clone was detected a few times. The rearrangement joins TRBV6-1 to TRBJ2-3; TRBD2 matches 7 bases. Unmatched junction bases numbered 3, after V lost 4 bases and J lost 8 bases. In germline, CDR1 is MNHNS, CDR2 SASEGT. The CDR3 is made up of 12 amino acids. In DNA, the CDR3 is TGTGCCAGCAGTGGACCGGGGGGTACGCAGTATTTT. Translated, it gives CASSGPGGTQYF.

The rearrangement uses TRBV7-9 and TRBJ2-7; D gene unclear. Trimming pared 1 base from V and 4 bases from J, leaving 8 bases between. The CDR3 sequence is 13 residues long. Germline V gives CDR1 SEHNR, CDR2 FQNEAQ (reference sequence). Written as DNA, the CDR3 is TGTGCCAGCAGCTTAGGGGCCGGTTACGAGCAGTACTTC. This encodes CASSLGAGYEQYF.

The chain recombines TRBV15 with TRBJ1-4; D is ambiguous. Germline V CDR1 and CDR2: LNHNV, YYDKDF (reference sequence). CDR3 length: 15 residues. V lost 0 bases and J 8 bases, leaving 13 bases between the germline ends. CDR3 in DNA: TGTGCCACCAGCAGAGATCTGCCCGGAGGCGAAAAACTGTTTTTT. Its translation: CATSRDLPGGEKLFF. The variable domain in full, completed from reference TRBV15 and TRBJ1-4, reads DAMVIQNPRYQVTQFGKPVTLSCSQTLNHNVMYWYQQKSSQAPKLLFHYYDKDFNNEADTPDNFQSRRPNTSFCFLDIRSPGLGDTAMYLCATSRDLPGGEKLFFGSGTQLSVL.

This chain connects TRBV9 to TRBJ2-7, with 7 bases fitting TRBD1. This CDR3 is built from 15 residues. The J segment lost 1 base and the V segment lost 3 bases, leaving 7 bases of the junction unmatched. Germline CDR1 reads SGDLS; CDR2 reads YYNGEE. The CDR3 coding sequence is TGTGCCAGCAGCGGCCCCGGGACAGATTCCTACGAGCAGTACTTC. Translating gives CASSGPGTDSYEQYF.

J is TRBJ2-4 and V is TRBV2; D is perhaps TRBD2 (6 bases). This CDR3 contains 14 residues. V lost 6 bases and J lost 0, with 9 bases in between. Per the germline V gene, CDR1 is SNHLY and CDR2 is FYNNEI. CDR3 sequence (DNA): TGTGCCAGCAGAGGGACTTCAGCCAAAAACATTCAGTACTTC. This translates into CASRGTSAKNIQYF. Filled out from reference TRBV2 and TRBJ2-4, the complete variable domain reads EPEVTQTPSHQVTQMGQEVILRCVPISNHLYFYWYRQILGQKVEFLVSFYNNEISEKSEIFDDQFSVERPDGSNFTLKIRSTKLEDSAMYFCASRGTSAKNIQYFGAGTRLSVL.

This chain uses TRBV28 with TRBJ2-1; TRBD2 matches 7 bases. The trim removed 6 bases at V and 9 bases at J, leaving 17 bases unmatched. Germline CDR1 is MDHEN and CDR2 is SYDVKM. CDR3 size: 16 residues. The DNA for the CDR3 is TGTGCCAGCAGCACTCCGGGGCGGGGGACCACAGGTGAGCAGTTCTTC. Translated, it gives CASSTPGRGTTGEQFF.

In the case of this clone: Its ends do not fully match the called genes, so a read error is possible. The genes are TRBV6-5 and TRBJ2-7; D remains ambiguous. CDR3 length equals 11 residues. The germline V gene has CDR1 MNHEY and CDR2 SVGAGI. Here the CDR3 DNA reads TGTGCCAGCAGTTACTCCAACGAGCAGTACTTC. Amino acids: CASSYSNEQYF.

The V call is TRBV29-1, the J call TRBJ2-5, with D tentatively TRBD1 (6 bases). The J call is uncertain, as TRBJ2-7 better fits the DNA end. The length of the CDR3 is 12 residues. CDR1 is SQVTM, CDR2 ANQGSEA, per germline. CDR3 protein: CSAGQSSYEQYF. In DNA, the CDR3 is TGCAGCGCTGGACAGAGCTCCTACGAGCAGTACTTC.

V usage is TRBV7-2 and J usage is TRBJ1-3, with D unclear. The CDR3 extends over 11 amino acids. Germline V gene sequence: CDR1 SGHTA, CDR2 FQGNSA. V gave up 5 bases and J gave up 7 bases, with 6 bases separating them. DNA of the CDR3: TGTGCCAGCAGCCGGGGTAACACCATATATTTT. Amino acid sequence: CASSRGNTIYF.

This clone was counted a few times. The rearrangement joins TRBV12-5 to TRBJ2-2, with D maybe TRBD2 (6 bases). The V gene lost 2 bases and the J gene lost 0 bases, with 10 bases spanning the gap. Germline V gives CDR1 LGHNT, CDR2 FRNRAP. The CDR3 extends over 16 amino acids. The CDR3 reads CASGLPAGTNTGELFF. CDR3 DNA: TGTGCTAGTGGTTTGCCGGCGGGGACGAACACCGGGGAGCTGTTTTTT.

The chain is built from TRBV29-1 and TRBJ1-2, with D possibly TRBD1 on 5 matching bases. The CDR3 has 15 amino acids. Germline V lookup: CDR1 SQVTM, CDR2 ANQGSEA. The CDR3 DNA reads TGCGGCGCTGAGCGGGGGACGGCAGCTAACTATGGCTACACCTTC. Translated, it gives CGAERGTAANYGYTF.

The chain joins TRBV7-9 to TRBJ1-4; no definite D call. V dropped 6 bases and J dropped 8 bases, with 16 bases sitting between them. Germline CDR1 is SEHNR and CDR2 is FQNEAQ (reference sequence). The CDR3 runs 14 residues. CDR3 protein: CASSPRGGNEKLFF. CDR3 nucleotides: TGTGCCAGCAGTCCCCGGGGAGGGAACGAAAAACTGTTTTTT.